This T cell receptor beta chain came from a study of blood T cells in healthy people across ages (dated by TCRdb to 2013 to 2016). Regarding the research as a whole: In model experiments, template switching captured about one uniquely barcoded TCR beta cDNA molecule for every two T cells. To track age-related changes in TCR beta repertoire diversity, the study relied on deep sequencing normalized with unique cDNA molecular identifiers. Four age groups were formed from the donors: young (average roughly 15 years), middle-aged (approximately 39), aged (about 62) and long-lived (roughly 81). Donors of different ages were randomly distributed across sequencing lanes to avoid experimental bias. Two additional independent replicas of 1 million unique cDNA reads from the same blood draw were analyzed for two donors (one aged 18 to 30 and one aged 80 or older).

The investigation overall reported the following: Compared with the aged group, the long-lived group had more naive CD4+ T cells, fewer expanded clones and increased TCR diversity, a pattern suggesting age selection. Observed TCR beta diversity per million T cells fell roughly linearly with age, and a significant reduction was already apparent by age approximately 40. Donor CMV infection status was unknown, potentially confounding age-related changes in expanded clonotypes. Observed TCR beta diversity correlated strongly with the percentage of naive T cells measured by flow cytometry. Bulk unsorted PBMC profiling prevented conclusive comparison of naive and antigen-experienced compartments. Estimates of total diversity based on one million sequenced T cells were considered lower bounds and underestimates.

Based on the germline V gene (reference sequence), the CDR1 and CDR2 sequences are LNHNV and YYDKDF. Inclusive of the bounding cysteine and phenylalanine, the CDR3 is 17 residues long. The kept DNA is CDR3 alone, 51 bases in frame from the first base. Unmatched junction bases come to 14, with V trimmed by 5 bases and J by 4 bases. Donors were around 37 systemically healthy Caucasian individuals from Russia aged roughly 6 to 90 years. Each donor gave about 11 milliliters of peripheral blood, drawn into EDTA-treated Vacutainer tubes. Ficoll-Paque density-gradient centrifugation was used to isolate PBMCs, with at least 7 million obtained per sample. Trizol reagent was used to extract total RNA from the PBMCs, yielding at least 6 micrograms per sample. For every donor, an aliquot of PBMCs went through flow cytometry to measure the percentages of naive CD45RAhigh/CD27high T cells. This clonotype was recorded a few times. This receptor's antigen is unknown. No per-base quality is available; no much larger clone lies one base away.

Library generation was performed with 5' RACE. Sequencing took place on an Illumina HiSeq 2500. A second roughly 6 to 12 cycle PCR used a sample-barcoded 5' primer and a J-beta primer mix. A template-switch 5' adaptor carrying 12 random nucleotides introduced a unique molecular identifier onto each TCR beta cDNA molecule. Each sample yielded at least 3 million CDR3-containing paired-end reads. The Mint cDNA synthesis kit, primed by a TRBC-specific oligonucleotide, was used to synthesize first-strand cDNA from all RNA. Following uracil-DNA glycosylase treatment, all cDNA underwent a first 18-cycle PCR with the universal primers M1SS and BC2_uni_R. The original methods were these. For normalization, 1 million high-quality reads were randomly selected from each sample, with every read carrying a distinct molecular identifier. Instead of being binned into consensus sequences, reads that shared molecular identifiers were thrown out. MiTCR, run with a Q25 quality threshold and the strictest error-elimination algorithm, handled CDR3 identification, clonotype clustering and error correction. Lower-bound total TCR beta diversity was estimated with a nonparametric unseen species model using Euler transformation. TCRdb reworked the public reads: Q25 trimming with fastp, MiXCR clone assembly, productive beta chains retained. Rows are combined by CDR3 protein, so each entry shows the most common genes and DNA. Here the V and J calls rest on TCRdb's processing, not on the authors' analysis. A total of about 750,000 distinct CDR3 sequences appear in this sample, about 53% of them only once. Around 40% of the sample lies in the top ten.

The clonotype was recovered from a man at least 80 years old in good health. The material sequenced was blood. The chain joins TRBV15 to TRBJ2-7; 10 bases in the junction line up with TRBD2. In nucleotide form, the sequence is TGTGCCACCAGCCCCCCGGGATTAGCGGGAGGTATTTACGAGCAGTACTTC. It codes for CATSPPGLAGGIYEQYF.